This T cell receptor beta chain was documented in a study of blood T cell repertoires in COVID-19. Deletions cut 3 bases from V and 4 bases from J, with 18 bases between. The CDR3 contains 17 residues. Germline V gene data show CDR1 as MGHRA and CDR2 as YSYEKL. In terms of age and location, participants ranged from roughly 18 to 100 years and lived in fewer than 30 US areas. Methods used by the authors: By means of reference gene primer amplification, nucleated cell counts were estimated. Profiled with immunoSEQ multiplex PCR; TCRdb holds only in-frame clones, not every one. V and J calls and clone size are copied from that table; D and trimming were computed from the DNA. The sample includes about 200,000 clones, around 86% of them seen just once.

Specimen: PBMCs or T cells enriched from blood (not recorded which). The chain has TRBV4-1 and TRBJ2-2, with a tentative D call TRBD2 (5 bases). This clonotype originated in a man in his forties with acute COVID-19. This CDR3 reads CASSHPARGLSTGELFF. The CDR3 bases are TGCGCCAGCAGCCACCCCGCTCGAGGACTGAGCACCGGGGAGCTGTTTTTT.